The next 6 T cell receptor beta chains were all read from a single sample in a study of blood T cells in healthy people across ages. For the second PCR, which ran for roughly 6 to 12 cycles, a sample-barcoded 5' primer and a J-beta primer mix were used. From the 5' RACE reads, TCRdb called clonotypes with MiXCR, one entry per CDR3 protein. The sample consists of some 700,000 distinct CDR3 sequences, approximately 43% of them appearing once. Specimen: blood. The receptors were sampled from a woman aged 60 to 75 in good health.

In DNA form, the CDR3 reads TGTGCCAGCAGGCCTTCCCCTGGGGCGAGAGCGGGAAATAGGCACAATGAGCAGTTCTTC. It translates to CASRPSPGARAGNRHNEQFF. The rearrangement links TRBV6-1 to TRBJ2-1; the match to TRBD2 covers 7 bases. The CDR3 contains 20 residues. Germline V gene data show CDR1 as MNHNS and CDR2 as SASEGT. With V trimmed by 6 bases and J by 5 bases, 25 bases remained unmatched.

This clonotype occurred many times. The chain is built from TRBV29-1 and TRBJ2-7; D is undetermined. V dropped 5 bases and J dropped 2 bases, with 10 bases sitting between them. The germline V gene has CDR1 SQVTM and CDR2 ANQGSEA. This CDR3 is 12 amino acids long. The CDR3 DNA follows: TGCAGCGTTCTTCATGGGGCCTACGAGCAGTACTTC. It is translated as CSVLHGAYEQYF.

The chain joins TRBV6-1 to TRBJ2-7; weak D call: TRBD1 (7 bases). The CDR3 spans 16 residues. Germline loops: CDR1 MNHNS, CDR2 SASEGT. The ends were cut back, 4 bases at V and 8 bases at J, with 24 bases in the middle. The CDR3 is CASSGEIQGGLLKQYF. In DNA form, the CDR3 reads TGTGCCAGCAGTGGAGAGATCCAGGGGGGCCTACTGAAGCAGTACTTC.

The CDR3 coding sequence is TGCAGCGTTGAAGATGTTGGGTCAAACAATGAGCAGTTCTTC. It is translated as CSVEDVGSNNEQFF. This rearrangement joins TRBV29-1 to TRBJ2-1; D is undetermined. The CDR3 has 14 residues. The germline V and J ends were trimmed by 0 bases and 5 bases, with 11 bases remaining between them. The germline V gene encodes CDR1 SQVTM and CDR2 ANQGSEA.

This clonotype was found many times. The genes are TRBV6-5 and TRBJ2-7; the match to TRBD2 covers 7 bases. V was pared by 6 bases and J by 1 base, with 6 bases of the junction left unmatched. Germline values: CDR1 MNHEY, CDR2 SVGAGI. This CDR3 spans 14 amino acids. CDR3 in amino acids: CASSLTSTSYEQYF. In nucleotides, the CDR3 is TGTGCCAGCAGCCTGACTAGCACTTCCTACGAGCAGTACTTC.

The chain combines TRBV4-2 with TRBJ1-6; 7 positions agree with TRBD1. Germline CDR1 is LGHNA and CDR2 is YNFKEQ. V lost 3 bases and J lost 2; bases outside the gene matches: 4. This CDR3 region has 16 residues. The CDR3 loop reads CASSQGGTAYNSPLHF. CDR3 sequence (DNA): TGTGCCAGCAGCCAGGGTGGGACAGCCTATAATTCACCCCTCCACTTT.